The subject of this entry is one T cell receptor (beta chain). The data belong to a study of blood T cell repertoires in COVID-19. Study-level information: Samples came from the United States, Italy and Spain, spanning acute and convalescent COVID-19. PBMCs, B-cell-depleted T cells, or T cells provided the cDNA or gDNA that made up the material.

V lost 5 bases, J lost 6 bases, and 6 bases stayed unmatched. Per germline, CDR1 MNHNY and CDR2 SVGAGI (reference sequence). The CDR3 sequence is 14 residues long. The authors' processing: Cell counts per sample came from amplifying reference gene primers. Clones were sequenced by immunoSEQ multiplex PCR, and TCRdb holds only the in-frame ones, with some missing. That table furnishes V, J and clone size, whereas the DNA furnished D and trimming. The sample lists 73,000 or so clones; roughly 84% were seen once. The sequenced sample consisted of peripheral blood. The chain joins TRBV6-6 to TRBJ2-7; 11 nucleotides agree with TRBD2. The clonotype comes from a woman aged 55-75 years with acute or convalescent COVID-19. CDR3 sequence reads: CASSRDSGGVEQYF. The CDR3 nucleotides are TGTGCCAGCAGTCGTGATAGCGGGGGGGTCGAGCAGTACTTC.